Each of the 31 T cell receptor beta chains below was sequenced from the same sample in a study of T cell changes during pregnancy in multiple sclerosis. TCRdb's table, derived via immunoSEQ multiplex PCR, lists solely in-frame clones and lacks some. The sample shows 29,000 or so clones, approximately 89% of them seen only once. The sample here was CD8+ T cells from peripheral blood mononuclear cells, taken after pregnancy. Receptor source: a female donor with multiple sclerosis, enrolled in a pregnancy study.

The rearrangement links TRBV27 to TRBJ1-2; 8 nucleotides align to TRBD1. CDR1 MNHEY and CDR2 SMNVEV come from the germline V gene (reference sequence). The CDR3 totals 15 residues. V lost 0 bases and J lost 5; bases outside the gene matches: 5. The CDR3 loop reads CASSLSAGGRYGYTF. The CDR3 DNA is TGTGCCAGCAGTTTATCGGCAGGGGGCAGGTATGGCTACACCTTC.

This clone qualifies as large. The genes are TRBV4-3 and TRBJ1-1, with unresolved D. The germline V gene has CDR1 LGHNA and CDR2 YSLEER. The CDR3 has 14 amino acids. The V end was cut by 5 bases, the J end by 1 base, with 11 bases between. The chain's CDR3 is CASSDNNENTEAFF. DNA of the CDR3: TGCGCCAGCAGCGATAACAATGAGAACACTGAAGCTTTCTTT.

The V and J genes are TRBV5-1 and TRBJ2-2, with 8 bases fitting TRBD1. Germline CDR1 and CDR2: SGHRS and YFSETQ. The CDR3 is made up of 15 amino acids. The junction had 5 bases not matched to a gene; V was cut back by 5 bases and J by 2 bases. The CDR3 region has the DNA TGCGCCAGCAGGATGACAGGGGATAACACCGGGGAGCTGTTTTTT. It translates to CASRMTGDNTGELFF.

The V and J genes are TRBV7-3 and TRBJ1-1, with D maybe TRBD1 (5 bases). CDR3 length equals 13 residues. CDR1 and CDR2 from the germline V gene are SGHTA and FQGTGA. Deletions cut 5 bases from V and 1 base from J, with 8 bases between. CDR3: CASSRDRNTEAFF. CDR3 DNA sequence: TGTGCCAGCAGCAGAGACAGGAACACTGAAGCTTTCTTT.

The chain recombines TRBV4-3 with TRBJ2-7; 13 nucleotides align to TRBD2. This CDR3 spans 18 amino acids. V was clipped by 0 bases and J by 4 bases; unmatched bases: 9. Per the germline V gene, CDR1 is LGHNA and CDR2 is YSLEER. The CDR3 nucleotides read TGCGCCAGCAGCCAAGATAGTCGGACTAGCGGGAGTATATACGAGCAGTACTTC. Residues: CASSQDSRTSGSIYEQYF.

With respect to this clone: This may be a read error: a much more frequent sequence differs by one nucleotide. The same CDR3 is also encoded by other DNA sequences in this sample. V gene TRBV6-4 combines with J gene TRBJ2-1, with 12 positions matching TRBD2. Unmatched junction bases numbered 0, after V lost 0 bases and J lost 6 bases. CDR1 MRHNA and CDR2 SNTAGT come from the germline V gene. The length of the CDR3 is 15 residues. The CDR3 loop reads CASSDSTSGSNEQFF. CDR3 nucleotides: TGTGCCAGCAGTGACTCGACTAGCGGGAGCAATGAGCAGTTCTTC.

The V call is TRBV5-5, the J call TRBJ2-1, with D maybe TRBD2 (6 bases). The germline V gene has CDR1 SGHKS and CDR2 YYEKEE (reference sequence). V was trimmed by 1 base and J by 2 bases, leaving 7 bases between them. The CDR3 sequence is 14 residues long. CDR3 region: CASSLPGAYNEQFF. As DNA, the CDR3 is TGTGCCAGCAGCTTGCCGGGGGCCTACAATGAGCAGTTCTTC.

V gene TRBV2 combines with J gene TRBJ2-1; TRBD2 agrees at 14 bases. The CDR3 is made up of 15 amino acids. The trim removed 3 bases at V and 7 bases at J, leaving 2 bases unmatched. Germline-derived CDR1 and CDR2 are SNHLY and FYNNEI. The CDR3 is CASSEGTSGSNEQFF. As DNA, the CDR3 is TGTGCCAGCAGTGAGGGGACTAGCGGGAGTAATGAGCAGTTCTTC.

This sequence joins TRBV27 and TRBJ2-2; D might be TRBD1 (5 bases). The V and J ends lost 3 bases and 5 bases respectively, with 7 bases between them. Germline-derived CDR1 and CDR2 are MNHEY and SMNVEV (reference sequence). The CDR3 has 13 amino acids. The chain's CDR3 is CASSFQGTGELFF. The CDR3 nucleotides are TGTGCCAGCAGTTTTCAGGGAACCGGGGAGCTGTTTTTT.

The chain recombines TRBV7-9 with TRBJ2-1, with TRBD2 as a possible D gene (6 bases). Germline V gene sequence: CDR1 SEHNR, CDR2 FQNEAQ (reference sequence). Trimming shortened V by 1 base and J by 8 bases, and 15 bases separated the two germline ends. This CDR3 spans 15 amino acids. The CDR3 DNA follows: TGTGCCAGCAGCTTAGTGGAGGGCAGGGCAGATGAGCAGTTCTTC. Protein sequence: CASSLVEGRADEQFF.

The CDR3 is CASSDASRGAGGREQFF. The CDR3 region has the DNA TGTGCCAGCAGTGATGCCAGTAGAGGGGCGGGAGGTCGTGAGCAGTTCTTC. The chain employs TRBV2 and TRBJ2-1; TRBD2 matches at 8 bases. V dropped 3 bases and J dropped 9; count of bases not matched to a gene: 16. Germline V lookup: CDR1 SNHLY, CDR2 FYNNEI. The CDR3 is 17 amino acids.

This sequence joins TRBV27 and TRBJ1-2; 7 bases line up with TRBD1. In germline, CDR1 is MNHEY, CDR2 SMNVEV (reference sequence). Trimming took 0 bases from V and 2 from J; bases not matched to a gene: 3. The CDR3 covers 15 residues. The DNA of the CDR3 is TGTGCCAGCAGTTTATCAACAGGGGCAAACTATGGCTACACCTTC. It is translated as CASSLSTGANYGYTF.

V and J are TRBV27 and TRBJ2-7, with D unclear. Trimming took off 4 bases at V and 3 bases at J, with 4 bases between the two ends. Germline values: CDR1 MNHEY, CDR2 SMNVEV (reference sequence). This CDR3 is built from 11 residues. CDR3 amino acids: CASSSNYEQYF. DNA of the CDR3: TGTGCCAGCAGTTCCAACTACGAGCAGTACTTC.

The chain joins TRBV7-3 to TRBJ2-7; tentatively, D is TRBD1 (6 bases). The CDR3 length is 14 residues. Germline values: CDR1 SGHTA, CDR2 FQGTGA. Trimming took 5 bases from V and 7 from J, leaving 18 bases between them. Here the CDR3 reads CASSPEGPQGEQYF. The CDR3 coding sequence is TGTGCCAGCAGCCCCGAGGGTCCCCAGGGGGAGCAGTACTTC. Complete variable domain (other parts from reference TRBV7-3 and TRBJ2-7): GAGVSQTPSNKVTEKGKYVELRCDPISGHTALYWYRQSLGQGPEFLIYFQGTGAADDSGLPNDRFFAVRPEGSVSTLKIQRTERGDSAVYLCASSPEGPQGEQYFGPGTRLTVT.

This clone appeared a single time. The V and J genes are TRBV7-3 and TRBJ2-2, with 7 bases lining up with TRBD2. Trimming at V came to 2 bases and at J to 5 bases, leaving 8 bases not matched to a gene. The CDR3 contains 16 residues. Per germline, CDR1 SGHTA and CDR2 FQGTGA. CDR3 sequence reads: CASSLQAGEGTGELFF. The CDR3 nucleotides are TGTGCCAGCAGCTTACAGGCGGGAGAGGGGACCGGGGAGCTGTTTTTT.

V gene TRBV19 combines with J gene TRBJ2-7; tentative D call: TRBD2 (6 bases). The CDR3 is 13 residues long. V was cut by 7 bases and J by 0 bases, with 10 bases left in between. CDR1 is LNHDA and CDR2 is SQIVND in the germline V gene (reference sequence). In DNA, the CDR3 is TGTGCCAGTACGGGGGAAAACTCCTACGAGCAGTACTTC. Encoded protein: CASTGENSYEQYF.

The chain recombines TRBV4-1 with TRBJ2-1, with 8 bases aligning to TRBD2. CDR3 size: 18 residues. J gave up 1 base and V 3 bases, and 11 bases lay outside the gene matches. Germline V gives CDR1 MGHRA, CDR2 YSYEKL. This CDR3 is CASSHRRRGGRSYNEQFF. The CDR3 DNA is TGCGCCAGCAGCCACCGAAGACGGGGGGGGCGATCCTACAATGAGCAGTTCTTC.

The rearrangement joins TRBV2 to TRBJ2-7; 14 bases are shared with TRBD2. CDR1 is SNHLY, CDR2 FYNNEI, per germline. J was trimmed by 4 bases and V by 4 bases; bases with no gene match: 3. The CDR3 is made up of 15 amino acids. In DNA form, the CDR3 reads TGTGCCAGCAGTGCAGGGACTAGCGGGAGATACGAGCAGTACTTC. It codes for CASSAGTSGRYEQYF.

In its sample, this clone was seen a few times. J is TRBJ2-5 and V is TRBV19; D is possibly TRBD1 (7 bases). V lost 3 bases and J 5 bases, leaving 16 bases between the germline ends. Germline CDR1 reads LNHDA; CDR2 reads SQIVND (reference sequence). The CDR3 spans 15 residues. The CDR3 reads CASSILEGAVETQYF. In nucleotides, the CDR3 is TGTGCCAGTAGTATTCTGGAGGGGGCTGTCGAGACCCAGTACTTC.

The chain joins TRBV30 to TRBJ2-7; 9 nucleotides line up with TRBD1. This CDR3 has 13 amino acids. Germline assignment: CDR1 GTSNPN and CDR2 SVGIG (reference sequence). With V trimmed by 5 bases and J by 4 bases, 6 bases remained unmatched. CDR3 nucleotide sequence: TGTGCCTGGTGGGACAGGGAATCGTACGAGCAGTACTTC. Its protein product is CAWWDRESYEQYF.

The rearrangement uses TRBV4-2 and TRBJ2-1, with 9 positions matching TRBD2. The junction had 7 bases not matched to a gene; V was cut back by 1 base and J by 6 bases. The germline V gene has CDR1 LGHNA and CDR2 YNFKEQ. The CDR3 spans 16 residues. As DNA, the CDR3 is TGTGCCAGCAGCCAAGGTCCTAGCGGGGACCTCAATGAGCAGTTCTTC. Amino acid sequence: CASSQGPSGDLNEQFF.

CDR3: CASSLHSGTQDTDTQYF. The CDR3 nucleotides are TGTGCCAGCAGCCTACATTCTGGGACACAAGACACAGATACGCAGTATTTT. The V call is TRBV9, the J call TRBJ2-3; the D gene is possibly TRBD1 (6 bases). In germline, CDR1 is SGDLS, CDR2 YYNGEE. The CDR3 contains 17 residues. V was clipped by 4 bases and J by 2 bases, with 20 bases between them. Filled out from reference TRBV9 and TRBJ2-3, the complete variable domain reads DSGVTQTPKHLITATGQRVTLRCSPRSGDLSVYWYQQSLDQGLQFLIQYYNGEERAKGNILERFSAQQFPDLHSELNLSSLELGDSALYFCASSLHSGTQDTDTQYFGPGTRLTVL.

The chain is built from TRBV2 and TRBJ2-7; a weak D match, TRBD1 (6 bases). Germline CDR1 and CDR2: SNHLY and FYNNEI. Trimming stripped 6 bases from V and 3 bases from J, with 21 bases between. This CDR3 has 16 amino acids. This CDR3 is CASSENTGLTIYEQYF. CDR3 nucleotides: TGTGCCAGCAGCGAGAATACAGGGCTAACAATCTACGAGCAGTACTTC.

This chain links TRBV7-9 with TRBJ1-4; D uncertain. This CDR3 is built from 14 residues. Trimming pared 5 bases from V and 12 bases from J, leaving 19 bases between. In germline, CDR1 is SEHNR, CDR2 FQNEAQ (reference sequence). CDR3 DNA: TGTGCCAGCAGCGAGTTAGGACTCCCGAGGGAACTGTTTTTT. Its translation is CASSELGLPRELFF.

CDR3 region: CASSVSGEAYEQYF. CDR3 bases: TGTGCCAGCAGCGTAAGCGGGGAGGCATACGAGCAGTACTTC. J is TRBJ2-7 and V is TRBV6-1, with TRBD2 identical over 7 bases. V lost 6 bases, J lost 4 bases, and 9 bases stayed unmatched. In germline, CDR1 is MNHNS, CDR2 SASEGT. This CDR3 is built from 14 residues.

The chain is built from TRBV7-9 and TRBJ1-4; a weak D match, TRBD1 (5 bases). V gave up 4 bases and J gave up 4 bases, with 10 bases separating them. Germline CDR1 reads SEHNR; CDR2 reads FQNEAQ (reference sequence). This CDR3 comprises 14 residues. DNA of the CDR3: TGTGCCAGCAGCTCAGACAGAGATAATGAAAAACTGTTTTTT. As protein: CASSSDRDNEKLFF.

The table lists this clone with a few counts. The V and J genes are TRBV6-1 and TRBJ2-5, with D maybe TRBD2 (6 bases). This CDR3 has 14 residues. Germline lookup yields CDR1 MNHNS and CDR2 SASEGT. V lost 4 bases and J lost 2, with 11 bases in between. The CDR3: CASSGGAGQETQYF. The DNA for the CDR3 is TGTGCCAGCAGTGGCGGGGCGGGACAAGAGACCCAGTACTTC.

A few counts support this clone. The genes are TRBV29-1 and TRBJ1-1, with D unresolved. Germline V gene data show CDR1 as SQVTM and CDR2 as ANQGSEA. This CDR3 comprises 10 residues. V dropped 7 bases and J dropped 3 bases, with 6 bases sitting between them. The CDR3 loop reads CSGSDTEAFF. Here the CDR3 DNA reads TGCAGCGGATCAGACACTGAAGCTTTCTTT.

V is TRBV27 and J is TRBJ2-7; TRBD1 is a possible D gene (6 bases). CDR3 length: 14 amino acids. V gave up 6 bases and J gave up 3 bases, with 15 bases separating them. Germline V gene data show CDR1 as MNHEY and CDR2 as SMNVEV (reference sequence). The CDR3 region is CASSSEQGIYEQYF. The CDR3 DNA reads TGTGCCAGCAGCTCCGAACAGGGCATCTACGAGCAGTACTTC.

The rearrangement uses TRBV27 and TRBJ2-2, with 7 bases fitting TRBD2. The CDR3 has 17 residues. Germline V gene sequence: CDR1 MNHEY, CDR2 SMNVEV (reference sequence). V shed 1 base, J shed 1 base, and the junction held 6 bases outside the gene matches. As DNA, the CDR3 is TGTGCCAGCAGTTTATTTTGGGCGGGAGTGAACACCGGGGAGCTGTTTTTT. This gives the protein CASSLFWAGVNTGELFF.

This chain uses TRBV2 with TRBJ1-4; TRBD1 aligns across 7 bases. The J segment lost 0 bases and the V segment lost 5 bases, leaving 3 bases of the junction unmatched. The CDR3 contains 15 residues. Germline CDR1 and CDR2: SNHLY and FYNNEI. CDR3 protein: CASSRQGATNEKLFF. The CDR3 coding sequence is TGTGCCAGCAGTCGACAGGGTGCAACTAATGAAAAACTGTTTTTT.